The 9 T cell receptor beta chains listed next were all sequenced from one sample in a study of T cells in Graves' hyperthyroidism and ophthalmopathy. RNA transcripts were the template for amplifying TCR beta CDR3 regions. HTBI primers were employed in a first-round RT-PCR of the TCR CDR3. TCRdb re-analysed the multiplex PCR reads in MiXCR, keeping a single row per CDR3 protein. The sample yields a few hundred thousand distinct CDR3 sequences, around 15% seen once. Sequences were obtained from blood. These receptors were taken from a woman aged 40 to 50 with Graves' hyperthyroidism.

This clonotype was counted only a few times. This chain connects TRBV7-2 to TRBJ1-2; D remains unclear. The germline V gene has CDR1 SGHTA and CDR2 FQGNSA. This CDR3 has 13 amino acids. Trimming cost V 5 bases and J 4 bases, with 11 bases left between them. The CDR3 spells CASSAGPSYGYTF. In nucleotides, the CDR3 is TGTGCCAGCAGCGCAGGACCCTCCTATGGCTACACCTTC. Complete variable domain (other parts from reference TRBV7-2 and TRBJ1-2): GAGVSQSPSNKVTEKGKDVELRCDPISGHTALYWYRQSLGQGLEFLIYFQGNSAPDKSGLPSDRFSAERTGGSVSTLTIQRTQQEDSAVYLCASSAGPSYGYTFGSGTRLTVV.

Ten or more counts support this clonotype. V usage is TRBV28 and J usage is TRBJ2-1; TRBD2 agrees at 9 bases. CDR1 and CDR2 from the germline V gene are MDHEN and SYDVKM. The CDR3 is 18 amino acids. J gave up 2 bases and V 6 bases, and 14 bases lay outside the gene matches. As DNA, the CDR3 is TGTGCCAGCAGAAATACGGTTCTAGCGGGAAACGCCTACAATGAGCAGTTCTTC. Amino acids: CASRNTVLAGNAYNEQFF.

This clonotype showed up just a few times. The V gene is TRBV28, the J gene TRBJ1-5; 7 nucleotides agree with TRBD1. V lost 5 bases and J lost 5; bases outside the gene matches: 12. Germline V gives CDR1 MDHEN, CDR2 SYDVKM. This CDR3 is built from 16 residues. CDR3 loop: CASSTSQGGEDQPQHF. The DNA of the CDR3 is TGTGCCAGCAGTACGTCCCAGGGGGGGGAGGATCAGCCCCAGCATTTT.

This clonotype has a count of ten or more. The chain carries TRBV28 and TRBJ2-3; 9 nucleotides match TRBD1. The CDR3 runs 16 residues. V lost 4 bases, J lost 8 bases, and 13 bases stayed unmatched. In germline, CDR1 is MDHEN, CDR2 SYDVKM. CDR3 residues: CASSSLPGQGLGTQYF. The CDR3 bases are TGTGCCAGCAGTTCCCTCCCGGGACAGGGTTTAGGTACGCAGTATTTT.

This clonotype was observed at least ten times. This chain connects TRBV12-3 or TRBV12-4 to TRBJ1-1, with D unclear. The CDR3 is 14 residues long. Trimming left V 10 bases short and J 1 base short, with 16 bases between. As DNA, the CDR3 is TGTGCCACCGAGAAGCGGGCGGAGAACACTGAAGCTTTCTTT. Translated, it gives CATEKRAENTEAFF.

This clonotype was detected many times. The V call is TRBV27, the J call TRBJ2-2; D possibly corresponds to TRBD2 (5 bases). The germline V and J ends were trimmed by 4 bases and 0 bases, with 12 bases remaining between them. The CDR3 loop spans 16 amino acids. From germline, CDR1 is MNHEY and CDR2 SMNVEV (reference sequence). CDR3 residues: CASSSGYRTNTGELFF. CDR3 DNA sequence: TGTGCCAGCAGTTCGGGGTACAGAACGAACACCGGGGAGCTGTTTTTT.

Comment on this clonotype: A much larger clonotype is one base distant, so this may be a read error. This is likely a read error, given that the CDR3 carries no conserved phenylalanine or tryptophan at its end. V and J are TRBV18 and TRBJ2-4; D uncertain. The ends were cut back, 0 bases at V and 2 bases at J, with 14 bases in the middle. The CDR3 contains 17 residues. Looked up from germline, CDR1 is KGHSH and CDR2 is LQKENI. CDR3 in DNA: TGTGCCAGCTCACCACCATACTGGAGTACGACCAAAAACATTCAGTACCTC. The encoded protein is CASSPPYWSTTKNIQYL.

This clonotype was seen at least ten times. This chain uses TRBV15 with TRBJ2-7; D remains ambiguous. V was pared by 0 bases and J by 2 bases, with 5 bases between. This CDR3 contains 13 residues. Germline V lookup: CDR1 LNHNV, CDR2 YYDKDF (reference sequence). The DNA of the CDR3 is TGTGCCACCAGCAGAGACATTCCCTACGAGCAGTACTTC. Protein: CATSRDIPYEQYF.

The table lists this clonotype with a few counts. The V and J genes are TRBV7-6 and TRBJ1-1, with D unresolved. The CDR3 runs 14 residues. Germline CDR1 reads SGHVS; CDR2 reads FNYEAQ. Trimming left V 5 bases short and J 3 bases short, with 13 bases between. CDR3 nucleotide sequence: TGTGCCAGCAGCCCTAGGATTTATGACACTGAAGCTTTCTTT. It translates to CASSPRIYDTEAFF.